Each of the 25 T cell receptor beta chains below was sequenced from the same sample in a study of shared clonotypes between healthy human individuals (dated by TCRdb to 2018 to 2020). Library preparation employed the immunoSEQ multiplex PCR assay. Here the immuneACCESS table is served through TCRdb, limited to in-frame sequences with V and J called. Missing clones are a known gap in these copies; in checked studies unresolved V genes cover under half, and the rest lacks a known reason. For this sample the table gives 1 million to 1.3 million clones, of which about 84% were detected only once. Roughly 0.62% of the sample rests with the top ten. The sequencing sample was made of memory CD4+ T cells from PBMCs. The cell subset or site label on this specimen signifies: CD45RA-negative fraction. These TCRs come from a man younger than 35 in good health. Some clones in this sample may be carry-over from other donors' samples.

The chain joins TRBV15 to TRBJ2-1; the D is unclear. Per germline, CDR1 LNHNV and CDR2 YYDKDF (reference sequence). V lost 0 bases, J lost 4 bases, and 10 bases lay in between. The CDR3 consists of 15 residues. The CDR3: CATSRDFTEYNEQFF. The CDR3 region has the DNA TGTGCCACCAGCAGAGATTTTACAGAGTACAATGAGCAGTTCTTC.

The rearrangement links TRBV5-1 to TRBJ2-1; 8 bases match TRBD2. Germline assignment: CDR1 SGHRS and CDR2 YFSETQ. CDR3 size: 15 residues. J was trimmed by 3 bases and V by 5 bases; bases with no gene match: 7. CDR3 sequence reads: CASRDIAGHYNEQFF. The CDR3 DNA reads TGCGCCAGCAGGGACATAGCGGGACACTACAATGAGCAGTTCTTC.

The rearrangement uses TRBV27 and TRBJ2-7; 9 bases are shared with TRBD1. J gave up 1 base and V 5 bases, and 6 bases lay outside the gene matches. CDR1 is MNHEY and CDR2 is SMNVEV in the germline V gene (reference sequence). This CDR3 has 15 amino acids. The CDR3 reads CASSPNRGLSYEQYF. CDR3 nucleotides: TGTGCCAGCAGTCCCAACAGGGGGCTATCCTACGAGCAGTACTTC.

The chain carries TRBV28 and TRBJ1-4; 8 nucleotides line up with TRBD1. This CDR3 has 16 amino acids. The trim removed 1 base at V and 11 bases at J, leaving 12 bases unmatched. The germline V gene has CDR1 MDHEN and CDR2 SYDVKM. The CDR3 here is CASSLSAGTGQGKLFF. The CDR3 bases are TGTGCCAGCAGTTTATCCGCCGGGACAGGCCAGGGGAAACTGTTTTTT.

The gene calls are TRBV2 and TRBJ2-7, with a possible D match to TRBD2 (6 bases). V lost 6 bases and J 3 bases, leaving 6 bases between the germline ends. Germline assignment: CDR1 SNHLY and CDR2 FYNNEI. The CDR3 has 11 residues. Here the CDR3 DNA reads TGTGCCAGCAGAGCGGGCTACGAGCAGTACTTC. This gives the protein CASRAGYEQYF.

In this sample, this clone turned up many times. The CDR3 region has the DNA TGTGCCAGCAGCGCCCAAGGACAGCCCCGGAATGAAAAACTGTTTTTT. It encodes CASSAQGQPRNEKLFF. The chain has TRBV9 and TRBJ1-4; weak D call: TRBD1 (6 bases). CDR1 and CDR2 from the germline V gene are SGDLS and YYNGEE. The CDR3 covers 16 residues. V shed 3 bases and J shed 5 bases, with 17 bases lying between them.

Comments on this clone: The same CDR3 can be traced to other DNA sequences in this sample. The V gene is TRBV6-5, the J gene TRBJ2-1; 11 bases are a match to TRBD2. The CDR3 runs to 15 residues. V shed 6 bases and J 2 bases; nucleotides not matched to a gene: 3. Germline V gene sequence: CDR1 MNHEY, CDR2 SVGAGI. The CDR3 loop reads CASRIAGGPYNEQFF. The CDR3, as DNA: TGTGCCAGCAGAATAGCGGGAGGGCCCTACAATGAGCAGTTCTTC.

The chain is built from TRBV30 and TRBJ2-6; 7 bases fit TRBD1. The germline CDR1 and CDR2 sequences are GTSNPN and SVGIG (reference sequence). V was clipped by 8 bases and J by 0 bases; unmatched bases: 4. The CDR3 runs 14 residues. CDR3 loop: CARNRGSGANVLTF. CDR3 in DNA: TGTGCCCGAAACAGGGGCTCTGGGGCCAACGTCCTGACTTTC.

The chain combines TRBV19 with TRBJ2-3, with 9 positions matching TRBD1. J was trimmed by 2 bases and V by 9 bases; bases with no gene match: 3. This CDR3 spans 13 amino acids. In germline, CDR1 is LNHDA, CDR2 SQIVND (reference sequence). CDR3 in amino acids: CASRDRVTDTQYF. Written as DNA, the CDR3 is TGTGCCAGCCGGGACAGGGTCACAGATACGCAGTATTTT. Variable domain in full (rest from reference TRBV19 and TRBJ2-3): DGGITQSPKYLFRKEGQNVTLSCEQNLNHDAMYWYRQDPGQGLRLIYYSQIVNDFQKGDIAEGYSVSREKKESFPLTVTSAQKNPTAFYLCASRDRVTDTQYFGPGTRLTVL.

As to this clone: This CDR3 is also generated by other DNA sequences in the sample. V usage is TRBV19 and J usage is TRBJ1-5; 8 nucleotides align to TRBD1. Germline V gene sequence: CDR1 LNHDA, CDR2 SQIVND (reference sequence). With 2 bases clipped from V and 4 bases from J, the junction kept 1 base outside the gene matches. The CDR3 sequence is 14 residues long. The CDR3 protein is CASSITGGNQPQHF. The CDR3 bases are TGTGCCAGTAGTATAACAGGGGGAAATCAGCCCCAGCATTTT. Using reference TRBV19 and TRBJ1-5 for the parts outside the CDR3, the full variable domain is DGGITQSPKYLFRKEGQNVTLSCEQNLNHDAMYWYRQDPGQGLRLIYYSQIVNDFQKGDIAEGYSVSREKKESFPLTVTSAQKNPTAFYLCASSITGGNQPQHFGDGTRLSIL.

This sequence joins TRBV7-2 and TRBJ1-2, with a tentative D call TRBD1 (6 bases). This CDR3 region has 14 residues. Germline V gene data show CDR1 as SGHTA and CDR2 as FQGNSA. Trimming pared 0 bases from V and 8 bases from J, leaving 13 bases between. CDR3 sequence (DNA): TGTGCCAGCAGCTTAGCCACTACAGGGATCGGCTACACCTTC. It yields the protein CASSLATTGIGYTF. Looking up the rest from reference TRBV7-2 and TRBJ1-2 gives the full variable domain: GAGVSQSPSNKVTEKGKDVELRCDPISGHTALYWYRQSLGQGLEFLIYFQGNSAPDKSGLPSDRFSAERTGGSVSTLTIQRTQQEDSAVYLCASSLATTGIGYTFGSGTRLTVV.

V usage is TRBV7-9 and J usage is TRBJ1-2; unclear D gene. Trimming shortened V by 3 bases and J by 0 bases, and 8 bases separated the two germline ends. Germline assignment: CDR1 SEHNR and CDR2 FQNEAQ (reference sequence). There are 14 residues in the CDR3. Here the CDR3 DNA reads TGTGCCAGCAGCTTCTCGGAGTCTAACTATGGCTACACCTTC. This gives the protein CASSFSESNYGYTF. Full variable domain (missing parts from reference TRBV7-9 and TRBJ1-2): DTGVSQNPRHKITKRGQNVTFRCDPISEHNRLYWYRQTLGQGPEFLTYFQNEAQLEKSRLLSDRFSAERPKGSFSTLEIQRTEQGDSAMYLCASSFSESNYGYTFGSGTRLTVV.

In DNA, the CDR3 is TGTGCCAGCAGTTCCGCCGGGACTAGCGGACTATACGAGCAGTACTTC. This codes for CASSSAGTSGLYEQYF. The chain links TRBV6-5 to TRBJ2-7, with TRBD2 matching 11 bases. The CDR3 totals 16 residues. Germline V gene data show CDR1 as MNHEY and CDR2 as SVGAGI. The V gene end was trimmed by 4 bases and the J gene end by 4 bases; junction bases not matched to a gene: 9.

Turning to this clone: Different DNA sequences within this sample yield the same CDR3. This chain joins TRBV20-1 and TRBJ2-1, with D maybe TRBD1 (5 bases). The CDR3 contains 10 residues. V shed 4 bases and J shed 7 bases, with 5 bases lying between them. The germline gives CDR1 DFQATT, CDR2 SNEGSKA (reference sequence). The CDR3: CSATGNEQFF. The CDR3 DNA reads TGCAGTGCTACAGGGAATGAGCAGTTCTTC.

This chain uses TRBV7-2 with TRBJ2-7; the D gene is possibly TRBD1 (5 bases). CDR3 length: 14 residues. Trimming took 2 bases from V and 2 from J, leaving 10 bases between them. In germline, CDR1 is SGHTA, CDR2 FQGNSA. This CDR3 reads CASSLNRRTYEQYF. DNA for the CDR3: TGTGCCAGCAGCTTAAACAGGCGGACCTACGAGCAGTACTTC.

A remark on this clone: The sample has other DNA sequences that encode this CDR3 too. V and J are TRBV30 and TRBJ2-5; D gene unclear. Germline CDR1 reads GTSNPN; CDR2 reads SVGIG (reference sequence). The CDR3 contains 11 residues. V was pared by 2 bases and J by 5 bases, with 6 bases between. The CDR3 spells CAWSLGETQYF. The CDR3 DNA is TGTGCCTGGAGTCTGGGGGAGACCCAGTACTTC.

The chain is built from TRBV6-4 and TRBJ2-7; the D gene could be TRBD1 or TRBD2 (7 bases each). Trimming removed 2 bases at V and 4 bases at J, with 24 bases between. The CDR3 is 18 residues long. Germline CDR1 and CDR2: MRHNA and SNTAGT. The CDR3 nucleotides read TGTGCCAGCAGTGACCCTAAGGGGGCGGGAGCCCCACCTTACGAGCAGTACTTC. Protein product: CASSDPKGAGAPPYEQYF.

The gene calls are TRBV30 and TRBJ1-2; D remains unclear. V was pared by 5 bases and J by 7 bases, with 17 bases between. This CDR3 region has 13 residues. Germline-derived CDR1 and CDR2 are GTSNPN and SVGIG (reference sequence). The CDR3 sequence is CAWFDRAASGYTF. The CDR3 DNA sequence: TGTGCCTGGTTCGACCGGGCCGCGAGTGGCTACACCTTC.

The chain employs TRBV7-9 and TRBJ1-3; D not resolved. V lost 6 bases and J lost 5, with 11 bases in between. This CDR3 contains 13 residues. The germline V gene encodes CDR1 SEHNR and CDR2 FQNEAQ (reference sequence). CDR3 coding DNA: TGTGCCAGCAGGGTTACCTCGAGAAACACCATATATTTT. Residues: CASRVTSRNTIYF.

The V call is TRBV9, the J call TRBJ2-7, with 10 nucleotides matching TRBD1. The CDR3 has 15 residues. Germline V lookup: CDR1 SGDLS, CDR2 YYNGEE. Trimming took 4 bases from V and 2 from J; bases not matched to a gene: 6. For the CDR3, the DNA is TGTGCCAGCAGCCCCGAGACAGGGGGCCCCTACGAGCAGTACTTC. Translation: CASSPETGGPYEQYF. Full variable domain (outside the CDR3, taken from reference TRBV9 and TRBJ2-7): DSGVTQTPKHLITATGQRVTLRCSPRSGDLSVYWYQQSLDQGLQFLIQYYNGEERAKGNILERFSAQQFPDLHSELNLSSLELGDSALYFCASSPETGGPYEQYFGPGTRLTVT.

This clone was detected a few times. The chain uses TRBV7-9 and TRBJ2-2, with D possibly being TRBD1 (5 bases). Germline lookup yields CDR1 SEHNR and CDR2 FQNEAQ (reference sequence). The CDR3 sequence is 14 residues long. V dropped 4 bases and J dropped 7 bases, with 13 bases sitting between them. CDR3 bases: TGTGCCAGCAGCTCTAAGGGGTTCAACGGGGAGCTGTTTTTT. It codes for CASSSKGFNGELFF.

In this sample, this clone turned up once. For the CDR3, the DNA is TGTGCCAGTAGTATGATTTGGGGGGGATTCAATCAGCCCCAGCATTTT. Its protein product is CASSMIWGGFNQPQHF. V is TRBV19 and J is TRBJ1-5; possibly TRBD1 for D (5 bases). The CDR3 contains 16 residues. Trimming stripped 3 bases from V and 3 bases from J, with 15 bases between. CDR1 and CDR2 (germline): LNHDA, SQIVND (reference sequence).

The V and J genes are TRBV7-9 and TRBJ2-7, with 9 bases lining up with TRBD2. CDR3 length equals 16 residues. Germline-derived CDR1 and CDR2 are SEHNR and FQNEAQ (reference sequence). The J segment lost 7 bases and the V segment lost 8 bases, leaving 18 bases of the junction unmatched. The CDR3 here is CASGKGAGGPLREQYF. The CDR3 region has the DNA TGTGCCAGCGGGAAGGGAGCGGGAGGCCCTCTTAGGGAGCAGTACTTC.

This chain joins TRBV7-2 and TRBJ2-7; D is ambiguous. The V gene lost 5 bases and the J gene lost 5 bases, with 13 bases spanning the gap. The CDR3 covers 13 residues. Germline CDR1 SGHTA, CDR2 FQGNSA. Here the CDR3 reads CASSPRSGDEQYF. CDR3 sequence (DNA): TGTGCCAGCAGCCCCCGGAGTGGGGACGAGCAGTACTTC.

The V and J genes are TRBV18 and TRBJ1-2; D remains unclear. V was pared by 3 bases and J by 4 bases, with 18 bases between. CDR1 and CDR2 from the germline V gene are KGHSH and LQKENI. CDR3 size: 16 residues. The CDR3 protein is CASSPPGLGSGYGYTF. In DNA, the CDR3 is TGTGCCAGCTCACCCCCCGGGCTGGGGAGCGGCTATGGCTACACCTTC. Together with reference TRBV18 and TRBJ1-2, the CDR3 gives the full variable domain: NAGVMQNPRHLVRRRGQEARLRCSPMKGHSHVYWYRQLPEEGLKFMVYLQKENIIDESGMPKERFSAEFPKEGPSILRIQQVVRGDSAAYFCASSPPGLGSGYGYTFGSGTRLTVV.